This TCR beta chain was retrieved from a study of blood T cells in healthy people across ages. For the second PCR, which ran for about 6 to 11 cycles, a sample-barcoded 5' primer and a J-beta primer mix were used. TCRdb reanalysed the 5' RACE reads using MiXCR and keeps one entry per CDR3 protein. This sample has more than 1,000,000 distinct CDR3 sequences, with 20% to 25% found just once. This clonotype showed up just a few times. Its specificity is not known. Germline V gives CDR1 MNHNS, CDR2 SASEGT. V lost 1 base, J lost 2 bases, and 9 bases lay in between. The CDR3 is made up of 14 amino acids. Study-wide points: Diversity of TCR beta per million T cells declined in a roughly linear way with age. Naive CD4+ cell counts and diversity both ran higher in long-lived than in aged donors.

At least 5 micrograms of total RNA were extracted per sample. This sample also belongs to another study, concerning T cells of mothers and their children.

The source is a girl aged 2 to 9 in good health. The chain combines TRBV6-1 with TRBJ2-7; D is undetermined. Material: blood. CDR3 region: CASSEGTVAYEQYF. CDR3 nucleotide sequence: TGTGCCAGCAGTGAAGGGACGGTAGCCTACGAGCAGTACTTC.